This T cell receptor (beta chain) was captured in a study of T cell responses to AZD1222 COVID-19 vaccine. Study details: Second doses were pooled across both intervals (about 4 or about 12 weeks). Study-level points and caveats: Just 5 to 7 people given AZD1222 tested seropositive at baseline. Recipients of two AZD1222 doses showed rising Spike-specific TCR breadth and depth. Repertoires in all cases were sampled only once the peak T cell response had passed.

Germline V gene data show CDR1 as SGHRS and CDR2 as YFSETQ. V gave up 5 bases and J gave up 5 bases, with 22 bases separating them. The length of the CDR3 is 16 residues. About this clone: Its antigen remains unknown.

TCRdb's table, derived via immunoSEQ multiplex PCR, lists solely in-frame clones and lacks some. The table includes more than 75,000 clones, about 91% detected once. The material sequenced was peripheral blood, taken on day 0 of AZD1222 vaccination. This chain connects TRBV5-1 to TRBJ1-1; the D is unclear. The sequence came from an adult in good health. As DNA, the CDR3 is TGCGCCAGCAGTCGTCAAGTAGGACGGGGATTTACTGAAGCTTTCTTT. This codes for CASSRQVGRGFTEAFF.